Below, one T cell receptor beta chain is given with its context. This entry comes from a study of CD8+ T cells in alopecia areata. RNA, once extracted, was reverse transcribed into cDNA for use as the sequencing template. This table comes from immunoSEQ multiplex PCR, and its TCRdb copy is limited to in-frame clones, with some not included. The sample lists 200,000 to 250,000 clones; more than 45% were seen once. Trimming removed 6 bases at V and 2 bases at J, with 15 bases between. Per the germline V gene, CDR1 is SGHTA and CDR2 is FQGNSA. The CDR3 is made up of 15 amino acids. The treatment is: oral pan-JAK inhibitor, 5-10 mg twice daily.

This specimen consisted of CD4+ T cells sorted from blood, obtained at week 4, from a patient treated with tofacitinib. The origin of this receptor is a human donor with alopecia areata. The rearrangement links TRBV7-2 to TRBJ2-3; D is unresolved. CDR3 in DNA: TGTGCCAGCAGGTTACGAAGGACCATCACAGATACGCAGTATTTT. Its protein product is CASRLRRTITDTQYF.